The clone carrying this T cell receptor (beta chain) has more than one count but fewer than ten. Its specificity is not known. This specimen belongs to a study of T cells after yellow fever vaccination. Whole-study context: When fractions had low cell numbers, they were prepared with SMART-Seq v4 Ultra Low Input. Points from the study as a whole: Faster peaking, at day 5 versus 15, marked a secondary response that was weaker. Clones that expanded after primary vaccination mostly reappeared after the booster (just over 95% CD4, 75% to 90% CD8).

This CDR3 is 17 amino acids long. Germline V gene lookup returns CDR1 MNHEY and CDR2 SVGEGT. V lost 5 bases, J lost 4 bases, and 6 bases stayed unmatched. For TCR, cDNA came from 5'RACE template switching, which added a universal primer site and UMIs. TCRdb passed the 5' RACE reads through MiXCR, listing each CDR3 protein once. The data hold approximately 550,000 distinct CDR3 sequences, with roughly a fifth observed a single time. Sequences were derived from PBMCs, sampled 15 days after the yellow fever booster vaccination. The chain uses TRBV6-2 or TRBV6-3 and TRBJ2-1; TRBD2 matches at 15 bases. This receptor was obtained from a young man who received the YFV17D yellow fever vaccine. CDR3 bases: TGTGCCAGCAGTCCCCTGGGACTAGCGGGAGGTTACAATGAGCAGTTCTTC. It is translated as CASSPLGLAGGYNEQFF.